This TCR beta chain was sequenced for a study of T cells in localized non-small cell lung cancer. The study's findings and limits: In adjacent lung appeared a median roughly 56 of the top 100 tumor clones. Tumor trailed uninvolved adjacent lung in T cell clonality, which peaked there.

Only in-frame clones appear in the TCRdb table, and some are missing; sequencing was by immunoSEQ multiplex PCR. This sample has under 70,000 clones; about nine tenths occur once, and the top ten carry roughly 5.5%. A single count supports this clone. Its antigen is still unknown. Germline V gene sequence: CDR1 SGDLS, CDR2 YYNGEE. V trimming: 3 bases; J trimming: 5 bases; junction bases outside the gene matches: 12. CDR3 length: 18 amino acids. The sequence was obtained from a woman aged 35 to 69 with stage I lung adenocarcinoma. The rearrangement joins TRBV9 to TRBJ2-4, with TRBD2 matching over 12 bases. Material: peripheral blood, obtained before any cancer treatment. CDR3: CASSAIPSSGGGQNIQYF. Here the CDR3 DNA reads TGTGCCAGCAGCGCGATCCCCTCTAGCGGGGGGGGGCAAAACATTCAGTACTTC.